This TCR beta chain was captured in a study of blood T cell repertoires in COVID-19. Study-level information: COVID-19 samples from acute and convalescent phases originated in the United States, Italy and Spain.

As processed by the authors: Counts of nucleated cells, estimated from reference gene primer amplification, were obtained. Libraries were prepared by immunoSEQ multiplex PCR; TCRdb keeps only in-frame clonotypes and omits some of them. The D gene and trimming were derived from the DNA, and the V and J assignments and clone size from that table. Found here are around 250,000 clones, about 83% of them singletons; the top ten hold around 1.9%. The recovered donors of Cohort 3 showed two negative PCRs, clearance, or symptom resolution. The germline gives CDR1 LNHNV, CDR2 YYDKDF (reference sequence). The CDR3 is 14 amino acids. Notes on this clone: Germline and junction disagree at one end, which may indicate a read error. The sample holds other DNA sequences that translate to the same CDR3.

V is TRBV15 and J is TRBJ1-3; a weak D match, TRBD1 (5 bases). This clonotype originated in a woman aged 45-65 years who had recovered from COVID-19. The sequenced material came from PBMCs or T cells enriched from blood (not recorded which). The CDR3 DNA reads TGTGCCACCAGCCGAGACAGTTCTGGAAACACCATATATTTT. It yields the protein CATSRDSSGNTIYF.